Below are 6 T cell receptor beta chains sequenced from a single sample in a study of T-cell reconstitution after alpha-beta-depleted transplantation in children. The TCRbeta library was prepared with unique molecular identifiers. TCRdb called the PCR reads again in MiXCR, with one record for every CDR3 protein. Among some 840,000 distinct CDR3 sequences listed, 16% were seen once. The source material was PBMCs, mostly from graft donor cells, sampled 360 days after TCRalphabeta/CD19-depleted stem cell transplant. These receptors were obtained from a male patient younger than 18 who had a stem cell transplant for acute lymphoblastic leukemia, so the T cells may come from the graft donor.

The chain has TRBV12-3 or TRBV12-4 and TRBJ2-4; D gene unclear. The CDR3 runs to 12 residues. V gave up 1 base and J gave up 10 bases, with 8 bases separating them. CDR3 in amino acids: CASSLEDEIQYF. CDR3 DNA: TGTGCCAGCAGTTTAGAGGATGAGATTCAGTACTTC.

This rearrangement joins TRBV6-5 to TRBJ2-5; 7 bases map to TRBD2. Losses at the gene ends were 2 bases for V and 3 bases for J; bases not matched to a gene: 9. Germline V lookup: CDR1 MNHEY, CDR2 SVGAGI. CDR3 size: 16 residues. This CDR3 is CASSYPATSWKETQYF. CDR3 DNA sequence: TGTGCCAGCAGTTACCCGGCGACTAGCTGGAAAGAGACCCAGTACTTC.

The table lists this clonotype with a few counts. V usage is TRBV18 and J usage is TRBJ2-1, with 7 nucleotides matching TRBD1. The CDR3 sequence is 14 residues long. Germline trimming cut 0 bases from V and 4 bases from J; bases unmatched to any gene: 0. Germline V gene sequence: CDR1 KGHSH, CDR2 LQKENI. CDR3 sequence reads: CASSPPDRYNEQFF. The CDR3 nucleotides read TGTGCCAGCTCACCACCGGACAGGTACAATGAGCAGTTCTTC.

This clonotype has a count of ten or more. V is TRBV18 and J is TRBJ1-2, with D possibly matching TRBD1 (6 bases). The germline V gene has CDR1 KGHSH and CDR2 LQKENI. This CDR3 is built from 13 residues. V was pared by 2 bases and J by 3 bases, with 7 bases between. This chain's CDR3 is CASSPRGDYGYTF. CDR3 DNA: TGTGCCAGCTCACCAAGGGGGGACTATGGCTACACCTTC.

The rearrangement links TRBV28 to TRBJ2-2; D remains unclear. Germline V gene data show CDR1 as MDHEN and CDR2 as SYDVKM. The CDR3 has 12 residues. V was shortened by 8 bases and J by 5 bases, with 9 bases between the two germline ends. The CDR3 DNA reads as TGTGCCAGCGTGCTCCCGACCGGGGAGCTGTTTTTT. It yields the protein CASVLPTGELFF.

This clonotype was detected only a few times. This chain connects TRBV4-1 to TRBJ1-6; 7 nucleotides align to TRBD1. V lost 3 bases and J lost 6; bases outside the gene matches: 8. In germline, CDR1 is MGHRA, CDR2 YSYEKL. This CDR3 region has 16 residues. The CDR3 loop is CASSQSTGVFNSPLHF. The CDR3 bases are TGCGCCAGCAGCCAGTCTACAGGGGTATTTAATTCACCCCTCCACTTT.